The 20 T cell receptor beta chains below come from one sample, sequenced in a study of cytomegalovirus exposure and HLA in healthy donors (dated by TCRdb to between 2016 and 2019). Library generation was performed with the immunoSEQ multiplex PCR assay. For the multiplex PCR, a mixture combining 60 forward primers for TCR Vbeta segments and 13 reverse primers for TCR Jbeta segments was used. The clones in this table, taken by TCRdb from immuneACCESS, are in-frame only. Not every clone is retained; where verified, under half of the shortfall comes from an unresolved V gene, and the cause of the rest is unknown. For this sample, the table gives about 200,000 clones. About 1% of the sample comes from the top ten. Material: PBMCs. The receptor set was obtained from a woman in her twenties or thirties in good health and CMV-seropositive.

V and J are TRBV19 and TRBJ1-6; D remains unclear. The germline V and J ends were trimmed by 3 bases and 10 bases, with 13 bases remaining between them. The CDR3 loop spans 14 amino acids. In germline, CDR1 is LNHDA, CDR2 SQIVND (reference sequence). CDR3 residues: CASSMLQARSPLHF. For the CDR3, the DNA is TGTGCCAGTAGTATGCTTCAAGCACGGTCACCCCTCCACTTT.

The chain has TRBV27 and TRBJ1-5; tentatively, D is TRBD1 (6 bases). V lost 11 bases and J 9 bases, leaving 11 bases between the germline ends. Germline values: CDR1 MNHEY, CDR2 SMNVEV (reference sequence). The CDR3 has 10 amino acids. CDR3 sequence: CARGAAPQHF. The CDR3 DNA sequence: TGTGCCCGGGGGGCCGCGCCCCAGCATTTT.

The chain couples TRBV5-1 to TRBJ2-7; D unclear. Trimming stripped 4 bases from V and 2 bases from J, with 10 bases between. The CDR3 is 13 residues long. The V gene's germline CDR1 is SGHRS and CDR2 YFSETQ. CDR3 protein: CASSRIDTYEQYF. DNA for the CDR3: TGCGCCAGCAGCCGAATCGACACCTACGAGCAGTACTTC.

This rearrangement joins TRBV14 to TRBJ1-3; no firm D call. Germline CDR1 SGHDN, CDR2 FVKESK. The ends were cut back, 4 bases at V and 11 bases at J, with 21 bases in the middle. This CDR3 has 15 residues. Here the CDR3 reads CASSLFLTVAGSIYF. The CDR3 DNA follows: TGTGCCAGCAGCCTCTTTCTCACCGTCGCCGGTTCCATATATTTT.

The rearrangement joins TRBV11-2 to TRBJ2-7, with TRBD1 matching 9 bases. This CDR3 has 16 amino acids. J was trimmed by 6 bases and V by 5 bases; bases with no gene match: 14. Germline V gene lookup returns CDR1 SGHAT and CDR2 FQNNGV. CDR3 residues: CASSVQQADRGVEQYF. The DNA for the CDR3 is TGTGCCAGCAGCGTACAACAAGCGGACAGGGGCGTCGAGCAGTACTTC.

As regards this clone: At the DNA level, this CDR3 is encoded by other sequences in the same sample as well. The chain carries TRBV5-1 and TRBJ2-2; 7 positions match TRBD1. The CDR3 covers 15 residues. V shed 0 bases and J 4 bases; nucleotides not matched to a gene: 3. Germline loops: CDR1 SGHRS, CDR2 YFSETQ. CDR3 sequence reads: CASSLAAGGTGELFF. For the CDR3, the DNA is TGCGCCAGCAGCTTGGCGGCAGGGGGCACCGGGGAGCTGTTTTTT.

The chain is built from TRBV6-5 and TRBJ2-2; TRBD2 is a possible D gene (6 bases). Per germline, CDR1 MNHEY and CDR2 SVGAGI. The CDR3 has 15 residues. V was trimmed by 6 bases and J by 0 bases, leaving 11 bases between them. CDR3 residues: CASSRDFANTGELFF. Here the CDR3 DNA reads TGTGCCAGCAGCAGGGACTTCGCGAACACCGGGGAGCTGTTTTTT.

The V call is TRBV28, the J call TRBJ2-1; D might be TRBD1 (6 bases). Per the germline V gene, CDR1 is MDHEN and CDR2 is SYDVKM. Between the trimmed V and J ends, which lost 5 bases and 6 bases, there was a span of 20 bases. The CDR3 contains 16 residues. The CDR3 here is CASSPEQGAPINEQFF. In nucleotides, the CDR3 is TGTGCCAGCAGTCCCGAACAGGGCGCGCCCATCAATGAGCAGTTCTTC.

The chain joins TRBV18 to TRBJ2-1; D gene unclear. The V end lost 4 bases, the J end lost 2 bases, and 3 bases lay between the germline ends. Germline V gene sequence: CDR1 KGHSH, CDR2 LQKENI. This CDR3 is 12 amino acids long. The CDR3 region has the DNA TGTGCCAGCTCACAGCCCTACAATGAGCAGTTCTTC. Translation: CASSQPYNEQFF.

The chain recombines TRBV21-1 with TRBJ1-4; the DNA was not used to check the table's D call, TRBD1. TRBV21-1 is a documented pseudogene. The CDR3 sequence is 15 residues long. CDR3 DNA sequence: TGTGCCAGCAGCCCCACAGGAAAGGGTGGAGAAAAACTGTTTTTT. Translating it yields CASSPTGKGGEKLFF.

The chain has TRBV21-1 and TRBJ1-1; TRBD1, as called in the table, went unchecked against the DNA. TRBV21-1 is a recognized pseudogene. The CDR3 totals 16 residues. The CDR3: CASSKGGSHMNTEAFF. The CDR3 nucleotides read TGTGCCAGCAGCAAAGGGGGCTCACACATGAACACTGAAGCTTTCTTT.

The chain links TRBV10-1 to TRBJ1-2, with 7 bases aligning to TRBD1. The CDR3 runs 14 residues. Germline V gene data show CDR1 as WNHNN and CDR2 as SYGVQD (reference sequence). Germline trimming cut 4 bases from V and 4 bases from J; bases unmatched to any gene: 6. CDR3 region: CASSAGQTLYGYTF. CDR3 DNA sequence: TGCGCCAGCAGTGCGGGACAGACTCTCTATGGCTACACCTTC.

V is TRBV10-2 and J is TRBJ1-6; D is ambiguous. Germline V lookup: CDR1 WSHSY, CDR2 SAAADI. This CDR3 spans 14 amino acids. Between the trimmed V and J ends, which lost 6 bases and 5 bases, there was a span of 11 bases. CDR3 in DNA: TGCGCCAGCAGCCTGAGGGAAAATAATTCACCCCTCCACTTT. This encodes CASSLRENNSPLHF.

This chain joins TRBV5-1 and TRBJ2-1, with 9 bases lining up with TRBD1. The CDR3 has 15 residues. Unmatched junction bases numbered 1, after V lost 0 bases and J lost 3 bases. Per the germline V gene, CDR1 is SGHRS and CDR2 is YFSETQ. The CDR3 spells CASSLGDRDYNEQFF. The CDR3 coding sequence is TGCGCCAGCAGCTTGGGGGACAGGGACTACAATGAGCAGTTCTTC.

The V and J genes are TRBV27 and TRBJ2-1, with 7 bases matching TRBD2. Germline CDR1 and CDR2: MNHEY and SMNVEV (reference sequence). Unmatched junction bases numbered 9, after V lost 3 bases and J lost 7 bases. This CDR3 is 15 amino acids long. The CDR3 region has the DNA TGTGCCAGCAGTTTCGGGGCGGGAGTGGGGAATGAGCAGTTCTTC. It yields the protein CASSFGAGVGNEQFF.

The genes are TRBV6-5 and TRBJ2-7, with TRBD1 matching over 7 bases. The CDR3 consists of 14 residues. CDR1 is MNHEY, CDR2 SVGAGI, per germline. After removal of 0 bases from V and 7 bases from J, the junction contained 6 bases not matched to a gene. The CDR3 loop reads CASSYSKRGREQYF. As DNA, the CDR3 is TGTGCCAGCAGTTACTCGAAGAGGGGGCGGGAGCAGTACTTC.

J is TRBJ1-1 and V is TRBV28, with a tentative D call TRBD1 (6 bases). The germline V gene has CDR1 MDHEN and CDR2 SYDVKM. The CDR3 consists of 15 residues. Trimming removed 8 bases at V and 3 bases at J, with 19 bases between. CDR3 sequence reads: CASPPLGQGYTEAFF. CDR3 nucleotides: TGTGCCAGCCCGCCCCTGGGACAAGGCTACACTGAAGCTTTCTTT.

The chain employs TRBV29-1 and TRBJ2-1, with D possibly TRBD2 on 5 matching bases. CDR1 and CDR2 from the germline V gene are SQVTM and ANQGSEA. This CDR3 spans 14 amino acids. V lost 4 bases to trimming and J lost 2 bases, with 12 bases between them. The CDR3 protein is CSVGRLSTYNEQFF. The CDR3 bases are TGCAGCGTTGGGAGGTTGTCGACCTACAATGAGCAGTTCTTC.

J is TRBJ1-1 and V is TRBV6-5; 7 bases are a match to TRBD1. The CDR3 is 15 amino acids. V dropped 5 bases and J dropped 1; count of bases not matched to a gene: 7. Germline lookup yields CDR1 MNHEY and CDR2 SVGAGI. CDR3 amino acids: CASSIQGSGNTEAFF. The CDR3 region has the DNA TGTGCCAGCAGTATACAGGGGTCGGGGAACACTGAAGCTTTCTTT.

This chain's CDR3 is CASSAGLARYEQYF. CDR3 nucleotides: TGTGCCAGCAGCGCCGGACTGGCCCGGTACGAGCAGTACTTC. This chain uses TRBV5-6 with TRBJ2-7; TRBD2 might be the D (5 bases). CDR3 length equals 14 residues. With 4 bases removed from V and 4 bases from J, the gap between germline ends came to 15 bases. Germline V gene data show CDR1 as SGHDT and CDR2 as YYEEEE.